The text below deals with one T cell receptor (beta chain). This entry belongs to a study of Ad26.COV2.S vaccination and SARS-CoV-2 variants. Treatment meaning: over 15 received Ad26.COV2.S at low or high dose, single or two shots; roughly five received placebo; per-sample allocation not given. All samples were drawn on day 63, counting from the first vaccine or placebo injection. Adults aged 18-55 years in Boston included the donor. The data were produced by immunoSEQ multiplex PCR, yet TCRdb's version contains in-frame clones alone and is incomplete. The table includes hundreds of thousands of clones, roughly 84% detected once. The CDR3 loop spans 14 amino acids. V was trimmed by 5 bases and J by 4 bases, leaving 12 bases between them. Germline V gene data show CDR1 as SGHKS and CDR2 as YYEKEE (reference sequence).

This material consisted of peripheral blood, taken in a trial of Ad26.COV2.S vaccine versus placebo. This clonotype was obtained from a person aged 18-60 years who received the Ad26.COV2.S COVID-19 vaccine or a placebo. This chain connects TRBV5-5 to TRBJ2-2; weak D call: TRBD1 (5 bases). This chain's CDR3 is CASSSGNGTGELFF. In DNA form, the CDR3 reads TGTGCCAGCAGTTCAGGGAATGGCACCGGGGAGCTGTTTTTT.